Listed below are T cell receptor beta chains from one sample, sequenced in a study of human T cells and chemical hapten exposure. TCRdb passed the RACE reads through MiXCR, listing each CDR3 protein once. The sample consists of roughly 180,000 distinct CDR3 sequences, 20% to 25% of them appearing once. Sequencing used whole blood, obtained in connection with sensitization to the hapten diphenylcyclopropenone (DPC). The receptors originated from a woman aged 50 to 60 with alopecia areata. Some clones in this sample may be carry-over from other donors' samples. CDR3s include the opening cysteine and the closing phenylalanine or tryptophan. The D gene is left open where the match is weak. Part of the rows lack a size; the others show once, few, many or a class for expanded clones.

V: TRBV5-1; size: few; D: .; CDR3: CASSVTTGYNEQFF
V: TRBV20-1; size: .; D: TRBD2; CDR3: CSARVRLAGGPSYEQYF
V: TRBV4-1; size: .; D: .; CDR3: CASSHPSGTQYF
V: TRBV6-2/TRBV6-3; size: .; D: TRBD1; CDR3: CASSFQLTGGPGEAFF
V: TRBV6-2/TRBV6-3; size: .; D: .; CDR3: CATKPGMVSYNEQFF
V: TRBV12-3/TRBV12-4; size: few; D: .; CDR3: CASALKRETQYF
V: TRBV18; size: .; D: .; CDR3: CASSLGHQLSMNTEAFF
V: TRBV29-1; size: .; D: .; CDR3: CSVAGTQDNEQFF
V: TRBV6-5; size: few; D: .; CDR3: CASSQNRVAEKLFF
V: TRBV27; size: .; D: .; CDR3: CASRTSGISTDTQYF
V: TRBV14; size: .; D: .; CDR3: CASSQITQETQYF
V: TRBV4-1; size: .; D: TRBD1; CDR3: CASSQSSGQTDRGIGNTIYF
V: TRBV6-1; size: few; D: .; CDR3: CASSEVRYNEQFF
V: TRBV7-9; size: .; D: .; CDR3: CASSATQAANHGYTF
V: TRBV7-9; size: .; D: TRBD1; CDR3: CASSLQGAGDTQYF
V: TRBV2; size: few; D: .; CDR3: CASNPGTSPVGELFF
V: TRBV10-3; size: .; D: TRBD1; CDR3: CAISASGGTEAFF
V: TRBV29-1; size: .; D: .; CDR3: CSVGIFDGFTNEKLFF
V: TRBV6-2/TRBV6-3; size: .; D: TRBD2; CDR3: CASKIAGVSYEQYF
V: TRBV28; size: few; D: .; CDR3: CASSPQYNEQFF
V: TRBV10-3; size: .; D: TRBD1; CDR3: CAITRDRGRSRLEKYF
V: TRBV7-2; size: few; D: TRBD1; CDR3: CASSLVDRAPNYGYTF
V: TRBV2; size: many; D: .; CDR3: CASRSPRAGDNNEQFF
V: TRBV10-3; size: few; D: TRBD1; CDR3: CAISRDRQSTDTQYF
V: TRBV9; size: .; D: .; CDR3: CASSVEGAGGTDTQYF
V: TRBV5-1; size: few; D: TRBD1; CDR3: CASSLQGAQDGYTF
V: TRBV25-1; size: few; D: .; CDR3: CASSGAGPLYEQYF
V: TRBV12-5; size: .; D: TRBD1; CDR3: CASGSTGGGNEQFF
V: TRBV20-1; size: few; D: TRBD1; CDR3: CSAGQLLSYGYTF
V: TRBV28; size: .; D: .; CDR3: CASSSPSSGANVLTF
V: TRBV20-1; size: many; D: .; CDR3: CSARADGDTQYF
V: TRBV25-1; size: .; D: .; CDR3: CASSDSKGLSSYEQYF
V: TRBV29-1; size: .; D: TRBD2; CDR3: CSVETSGRRDTQYF
V: TRBV18; size: .; D: TRBD1; CDR3: CASSPSGGTNEKLFF
V: TRBV7-9; size: few; D: .; CDR3: CASSLGQGLGFGNEQFF
V: TRBV5-1; size: many; D: .; CDR3: CASGPETGSANTEAFF
V: TRBV5-1; size: .; D: TRBD1; CDR3: CASSLAGTGTGGSGELFF
V: TRBV7-8; size: .; D: .; CDR3: CASSLSELNTEAFF
V: TRBV7-3; size: .; D: TRBD2; CDR3: CASSLVGGDSHEQFF
V: TRBV15; size: .; D: .; CDR3: CATSRDFGGNTEAFF
V: TRBV10-3; size: few; D: .; CDR3: CAISDWTEAFF
V: TRBV7-7; size: few; D: .; CDR3: CASSLGGIRGADTQYF
V: TRBV7-2; size: few; D: .; CDR3: CASSFIAGDTEAFF
V: TRBV20-1; size: .; D: .; CDR3: CSARGGIGRGGTDTQYF
V: TRBV10-3; size: few; D: .; CDR3: CAISELGYAGNTIYF